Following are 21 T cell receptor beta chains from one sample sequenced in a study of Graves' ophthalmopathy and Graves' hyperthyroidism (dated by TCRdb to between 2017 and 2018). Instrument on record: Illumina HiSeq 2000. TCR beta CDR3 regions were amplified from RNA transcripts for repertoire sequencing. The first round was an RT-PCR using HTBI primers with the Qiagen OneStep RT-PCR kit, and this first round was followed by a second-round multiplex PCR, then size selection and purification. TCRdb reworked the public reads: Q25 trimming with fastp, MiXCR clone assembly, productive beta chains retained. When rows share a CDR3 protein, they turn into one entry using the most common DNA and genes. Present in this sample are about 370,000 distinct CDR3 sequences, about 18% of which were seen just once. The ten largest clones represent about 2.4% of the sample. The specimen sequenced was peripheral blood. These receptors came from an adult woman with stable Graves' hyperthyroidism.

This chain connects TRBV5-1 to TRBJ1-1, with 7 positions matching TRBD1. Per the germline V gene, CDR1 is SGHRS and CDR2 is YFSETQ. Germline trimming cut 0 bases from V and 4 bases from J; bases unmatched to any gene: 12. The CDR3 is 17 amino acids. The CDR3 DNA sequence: TGCGCCAGCAGCTTGGTTGTGTTTAGGGGGCGCGGCACTGAAGCTTTCTTT. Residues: CASSLVVFRGRGTEAFF.

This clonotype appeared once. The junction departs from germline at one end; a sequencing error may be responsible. CDR3 in amino acids: CASSRSRNTWELFF. Written as DNA, the CDR3 is TGTGCCAGCTCAAGGAGCCGTAACACCTGGGAGCTGTTTTTT. The chain employs TRBV18 and TRBJ2-2; D gene uncertain. CDR3 length equals 14 residues. Germline V gene data show CDR1 as KGHSH and CDR2 as LQKENI.

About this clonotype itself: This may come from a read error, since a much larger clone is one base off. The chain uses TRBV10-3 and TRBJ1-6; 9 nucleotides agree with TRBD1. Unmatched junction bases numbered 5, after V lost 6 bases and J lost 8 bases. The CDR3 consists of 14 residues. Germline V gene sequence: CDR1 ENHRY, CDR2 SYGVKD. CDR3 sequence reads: CAIRGQGRDSPLHF. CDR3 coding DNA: TGTGCCATCAGGGGACAGGGAAGGGATTCACCCCTCCACTTT.

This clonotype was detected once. The CDR3 loop reads CASSQDAGFLQETQYF. The CDR3 bases are TGCGCCAGCAGCCAAGATGCGGGGTTTCTCCAAGAGACCCAGTACTTC. The chain employs TRBV4-1 and TRBJ2-5; tentatively, D is TRBD2 (6 bases). Trimming took 0 bases from V and 1 from J, leaving 12 bases between them. CDR1 MGHRA and CDR2 YSYEKL come from the germline V gene. The CDR3 loop spans 16 amino acids.

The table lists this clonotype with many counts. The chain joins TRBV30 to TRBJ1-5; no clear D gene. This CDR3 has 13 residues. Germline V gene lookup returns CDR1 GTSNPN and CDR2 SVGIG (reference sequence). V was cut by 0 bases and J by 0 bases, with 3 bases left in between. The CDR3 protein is CAWSVRSNQPQHF. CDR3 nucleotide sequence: TGTGCCTGGAGTGTACGTAGCAATCAGCCCCAGCATTTT.

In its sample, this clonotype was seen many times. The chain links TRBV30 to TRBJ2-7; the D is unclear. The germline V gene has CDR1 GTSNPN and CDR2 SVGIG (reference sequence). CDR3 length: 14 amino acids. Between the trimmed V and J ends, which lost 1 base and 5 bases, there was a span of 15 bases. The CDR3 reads CAWSAPPRTDEQYF. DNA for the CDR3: TGTGCCTGGAGTGCCCCACCGAGGACGGACGAGCAGTACTTC.

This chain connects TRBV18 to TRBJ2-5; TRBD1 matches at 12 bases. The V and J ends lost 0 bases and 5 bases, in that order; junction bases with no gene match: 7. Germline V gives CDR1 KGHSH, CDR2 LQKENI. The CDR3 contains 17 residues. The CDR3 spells CASSPPFGGTGGETQYF. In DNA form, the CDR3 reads TGTGCCAGCTCACCACCGTTTGGAGGGACAGGGGGCGAGACCCAGTACTTC.

CDR3 in amino acids: CSATGGRENSPLHF. The CDR3 DNA sequence: TGCAGTGCAACGGGCGGCAGGGAAAATTCACCCCTCCACTTT. The chain combines TRBV20-1 with TRBJ1-6; D possibly corresponds to TRBD1 (5 bases). V dropped 6 bases and J dropped 7 bases, with 16 bases sitting between them. The germline CDR1 and CDR2 sequences are DFQATT and SNEGSKA (reference sequence). The CDR3 covers 14 residues.

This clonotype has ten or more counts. The CDR3 protein is CAISANVGGRTYEQYF. CDR3 sequence (DNA): TGTGCCATCAGTGCTAATGTTGGCGGGAGAACCTACGAGCAGTACTTC. This chain connects TRBV10-3 to TRBJ2-7; TRBD2 matches 7 bases. The V gene end was trimmed by 4 bases and the J gene end by 2 bases; junction bases not matched to a gene: 11. CDR3 length equals 16 residues. Germline lookup yields CDR1 ENHRY and CDR2 SYGVKD.

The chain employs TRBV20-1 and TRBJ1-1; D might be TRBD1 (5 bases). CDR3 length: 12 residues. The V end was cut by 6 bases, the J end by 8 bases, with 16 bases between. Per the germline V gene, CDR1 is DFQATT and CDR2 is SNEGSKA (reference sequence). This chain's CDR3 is CSAPGQAVEAFF. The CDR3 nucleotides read TGCAGTGCACCTGGACAAGCCGTCGAAGCTTTCTTT.

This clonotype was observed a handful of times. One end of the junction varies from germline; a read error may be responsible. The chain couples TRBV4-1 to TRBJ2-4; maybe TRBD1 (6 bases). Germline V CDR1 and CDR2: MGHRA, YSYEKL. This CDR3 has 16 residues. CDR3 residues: CASSQVIGGAKNIKYF. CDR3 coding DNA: TGCGCCAGCAGCCAAGTGATAGGGGGAGCCAAAAACATTAAGTACTTC.

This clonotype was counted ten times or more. CDR3 in amino acids: CASSPLLRYEQYF. The CDR3 coding sequence is TGTGCCAGCAGCCCCCTCCTACGTTACGAGCAGTACTTC. The chain recombines TRBV7-9 with TRBJ2-7; D not resolved. The CDR3 sequence is 13 residues long. Germline CDR1 and CDR2: SEHNR and FQNEAQ (reference sequence). The V and J ends lost 5 bases and 4 bases respectively, with 12 bases between them.

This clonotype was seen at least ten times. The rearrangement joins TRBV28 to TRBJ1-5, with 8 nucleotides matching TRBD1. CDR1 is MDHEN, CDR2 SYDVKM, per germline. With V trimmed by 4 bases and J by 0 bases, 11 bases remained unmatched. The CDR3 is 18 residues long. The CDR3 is CASSSVLGQADSNQPQHF. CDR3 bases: TGTGCCAGCAGTTCTGTTCTGGGACAGGCGGATAGCAATCAGCCCCAGCATTTT.

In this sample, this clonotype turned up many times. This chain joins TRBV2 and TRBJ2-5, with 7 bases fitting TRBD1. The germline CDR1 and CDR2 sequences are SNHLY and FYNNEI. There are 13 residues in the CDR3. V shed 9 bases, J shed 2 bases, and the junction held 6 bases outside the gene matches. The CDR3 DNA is TGTGCCAGTAGAGGGGACAGACAAGAGACCCAGTACTTC. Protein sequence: CASRGDRQETQYF.

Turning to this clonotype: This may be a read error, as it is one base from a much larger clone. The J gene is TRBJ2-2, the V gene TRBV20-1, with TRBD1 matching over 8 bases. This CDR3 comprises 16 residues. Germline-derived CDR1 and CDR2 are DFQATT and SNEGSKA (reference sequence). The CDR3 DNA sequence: TGCAGTGCGCCCGGGACAGGCGATTTGAGCACCGGGGAGCTGTTGTTT. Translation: CSAPGTGDLSTGELLF.

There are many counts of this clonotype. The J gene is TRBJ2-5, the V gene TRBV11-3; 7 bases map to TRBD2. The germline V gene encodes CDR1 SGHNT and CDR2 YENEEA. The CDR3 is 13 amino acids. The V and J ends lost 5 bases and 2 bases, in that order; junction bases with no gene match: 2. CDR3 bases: TGTGCCAGCAGCAGGACTAGACAAGAGACCCAGTACTTC. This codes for CASSRTRQETQYF.

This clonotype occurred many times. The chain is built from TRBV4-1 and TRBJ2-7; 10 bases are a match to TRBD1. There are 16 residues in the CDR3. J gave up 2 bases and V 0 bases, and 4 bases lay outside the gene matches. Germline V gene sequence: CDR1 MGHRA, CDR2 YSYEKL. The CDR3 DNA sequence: TGCGCCAGCAGCCAAGATGGCGGGACAGGGGCCTACGAGCAGTACTTC. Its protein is CASSQDGGTGAYEQYF.

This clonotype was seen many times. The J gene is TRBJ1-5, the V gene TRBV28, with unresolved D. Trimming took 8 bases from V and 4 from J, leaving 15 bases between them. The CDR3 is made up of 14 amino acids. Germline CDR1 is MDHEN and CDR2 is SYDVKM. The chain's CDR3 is CASRPEGYNQPQHF. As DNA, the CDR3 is TGTGCCAGCCGACCCGAGGGTTATAATCAGCCCCAGCATTTT.

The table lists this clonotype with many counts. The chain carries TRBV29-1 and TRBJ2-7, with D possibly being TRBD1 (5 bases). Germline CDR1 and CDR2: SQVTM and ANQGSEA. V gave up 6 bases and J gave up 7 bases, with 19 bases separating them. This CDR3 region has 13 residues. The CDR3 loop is CSVLGLGRQEQYF. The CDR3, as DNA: TGCAGCGTGCTGGGTCTGGGGCGGCAGGAGCAGTACTTC.

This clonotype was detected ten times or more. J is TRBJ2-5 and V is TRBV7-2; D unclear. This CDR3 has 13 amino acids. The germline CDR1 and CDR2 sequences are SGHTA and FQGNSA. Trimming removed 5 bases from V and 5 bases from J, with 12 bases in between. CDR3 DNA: TGTGCCAGCAGCCCTTGGACGCGGGAGACCCAGTACTTC. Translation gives CASSPWTRETQYF.

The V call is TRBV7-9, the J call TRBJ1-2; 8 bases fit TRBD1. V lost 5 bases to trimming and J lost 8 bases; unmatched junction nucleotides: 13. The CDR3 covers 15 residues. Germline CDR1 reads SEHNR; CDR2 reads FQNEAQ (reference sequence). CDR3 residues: CASSSPGQGASGYTF. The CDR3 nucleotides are TGTGCCAGCAGCAGTCCGGGGCAGGGGGCATCCGGCTACACCTTC.